This T cell receptor (beta chain) was recovered during a study of cytomegalovirus exposure and HLA in healthy donors. As for the study in general: The approximately 120 validation repertoires and the approximately 630 first-cohort repertoires shared a platform, a later analysis reported.

The CDR3 runs to 13 residues. The ends lost 4 bases at V and 5 bases at J; junction bases unmatched: 1. CDR1 is LNHDA and CDR2 is SQIVND in the germline V gene (reference sequence). With regard to this clone: Its antigen is as yet unknown.

The donors were in the roughly 120-subject validation cohort; that cohort was separate from the approximately 730-subject first cohort. Some clones are missing from TCRdb's copy, which holds only in-frame ones; the method was immunoSEQ multiplex PCR. Altogether 71,000 or so clones are present, 94% being singletons, with the ten largest covering around 2.1%. Points from the study as a whole: Among TCR sequences, most were rare, though some public TCRs appeared in many donors. Listed as cytomegalovirus-associated were 150 to 200 TCR beta chains.

The source material was PBMCs. This sequence joins TRBV19 and TRBJ2-1; TRBD2 matches 8 bases. The source of this sequence is a woman aged 18-30 years in good health and CMV-seronegative. This chain's CDR3 is CASSRGLDNEQFF. CDR3 bases: TGTGCCAGTAGTAGGGGACTAGACAATGAGCAGTTCTTC.